The entry that follows covers one T cell receptor (beta chain) sequence. These data belong to a study of blood T cell repertoires in COVID-19. Germline trimming cut 3 bases from V and 4 bases from J; bases unmatched to any gene: 6. The CDR3 is 15 residues long. Germline values: CDR1 SGHAT, CDR2 FQNNGV. Profiling relied on immunoSEQ multiplex PCR, and the TCRdb table lists in-frame clones only, not all of them. The sample has about 150,000 clones, 91% seen once. Sequenced input: peripheral blood. V and J are TRBV11-2 and TRBJ2-7, with TRBD1 matching 10 bases. This TCR came from a man aged 50 to 60 with acute or convalescent COVID-19. CDR3: CASSLGTGVRYEQYF. CDR3 sequence (DNA): TGTGCCAGCAGCTTGGGGACAGGGGTACGGTACGAGCAGTACTTC.